This TCR beta chain emerged from a study of cytomegalovirus exposure and HLA in healthy donors. Study-wide results and caveats: Clusters of TCRs from the first cohort tended to co-occur in the approximately 130 validation repertoires (as a later analysis found). Confirmation in vitro established that a few CMV-associated chains were specific for CMV antigens.

The assay was immunoSEQ multiplex PCR, and TCRdb's table has in-frame clones only and misses some. The sample records 250,000 to 400,000 clones, 88% being singletons. Of note for this clone: Its matching antigen is unknown.

CDR1 and CDR2 from the germline V gene are SGHDT and YYEEEE. Trimming removed 0 bases from V and 3 bases from J; junction bases left unmatched: 2. The CDR3 is made up of 16 amino acids. The TCR originated in a man aged 25 to 40 in good health and CMV-seronegative. This sequence joins TRBV5-6 and TRBJ2-2, with 10 bases matching TRBD2. Material for sequencing was PBMCs. Here the CDR3 DNA reads TGTGCCAGCAGCTTGGGGCTAGCGGGGGACACCGGGGAGCTGTTTTTT. Its protein product is CASSLGLAGDTGELFF.